Listed below are T cell receptor beta chains from one sample, sequenced in a study of patients and donors after allogeneic stem cell transplantation. TCRdb re-called the RT-PCR reads through MiXCR, storing one row per CDR3 protein. The sample shows 410,000 or so distinct CDR3 sequences, approximately 16% of them seen only once. What was sequenced was blood, either unsorted or a sorted T cell fraction (not recorded which). These receptors were obtained from a human donor who was either an allogeneic HSCT recipient or a stem cell or donor lymphocyte infusion donor (not recorded which). It is not recorded whose cells these are; they may come from a transplant donor. CDR3s include the opening cysteine and the closing phenylalanine or tryptophan.

J	V	CDR3
TRBJ2-3	TRBV20-1	CSADPSAGTGTDTQYF
TRBJ1-4	TRBV7-8	CASSFRLGGPKTNEKLFF
TRBJ1-2	TRBV7-9	CASSLTPGGYGYTF
TRBJ2-3	TRBV30	CARGPPGGSTDTQYF
TRBJ2-7	TRBV4-1	CASSQDLPAGPTGSSYEQYF
TRBJ1-4	TRBV11-2	CASSRTSSKLFF
TRBJ2-3	TRBV28	CASRRSGTDTQYF
TRBJ2-3	TRBV29-1	CSVEDHRDRGDTQYF
TRBJ1-5	TRBV12-3/TRBV12-4	CASSPSPFGAGQPQHF
TRBJ1-1	TRBV5-1	CASSEDRKNTEAFF
TRBJ2-3	TRBV20-1	CSAFDSLGVRDTQYF
TRBJ2-5	TRBV5-1	CASSLDSDQETQYF
TRBJ2-5	TRBV2	CASFSGTSVTQYF
TRBJ2-2	TRBV15	CATSRERGAGELFF
TRBJ2-4	TRBV11-2	CASSPGRENIQYF
TRBJ1-3	TRBV4-2	CASSQDQSSGLLRVTIYF
TRBJ2-7	TRBV10-3	CAISGQGGSYEQYF
TRBJ1-3	TRBV2	CATHEISSGNTIYF
TRBJ2-7	TRBV4-3	CASSHGQGSFYEQYF
TRBJ2-7	TRBV27	CASSLNPGHPRKYEQYF
TRBJ1-1	TRBV7-2	CASSSRRGRGPGTEAFF
TRBJ1-3	TRBV6-1	CASGGYSGNTIYF
TRBJ1-2	TRBV3-1	CASSHVRTTGDNGYTF
TRBJ1-1	TRBV7-2	CASSLGGISAGTEAFF
TRBJ1-6	TRBV20-1	CSARIYRGGNSPLHF
TRBJ2-3	TRBV19	CASSLGAGITDTQYF
TRBJ2-2	TRBV19	CASSSLGRDTGELFF
TRBJ2-7	TRBV10-3	CAISDDGYSYEQYF
TRBJ2-7	TRBV20-1	CSARTGTSAYEQYF
TRBJ2-1	TRBV7-9	CASSFQLGGVNEQFF
TRBJ2-7	TRBV27	CASKTGVDEQYF
TRBJ2-7	TRBV10-3	CAIKGAGEQYF
TRBJ2-3	TRBV20-1	CSARVVVAGSTDTQYF
TRBJ2-4	TRBV3-1	CASSYGTDINIQYF
TRBJ2-7	TRBV7-2	CASSSTTSGYYEQYF
TRBJ1-5	TRBV12-3/TRBV12-4	CASSNVGTGNQPQHF
TRBJ1-4	TRBV4-1	CASSQDGAGSRSEKLFF
TRBJ2-3	TRBV6-4	CASSELAGLDTQYF
TRBJ2-7	TRBV27	CASSFRDGTSVPASYEQYF
TRBJ1-6	TRBV6-2/TRBV6-3	CASSDPQGRGSPLHF
TRBJ2-1	TRBV25-1	CASSIQGTYNEQFF
TRBJ2-1	TRBV24-1	CATSDPGQDDNEQFF
TRBJ2-2	TRBV7-2	CASSSKLIGELFF
TRBJ2-1	TRBV20-1	CSAQGGVSSYNEQFF
TRBJ1-1	TRBV5-1	CASSLVTPSEAFF
TRBJ2-5	TRBV29-1	CSVEEGGRLETQYF
TRBJ2-1	TRBV7-2	CASSYDQYNEQFF